This T cell receptor (beta chain) was profiled in a study of blood T cell repertoires in COVID-19 (dated by TCRdb to the early 2020s). Study-level background: Samples from collaborators originated in the United States, Italy and Spain and spanned both the acute and convalescent phases of COVID-19. A de-identified subject ID, COVID-19 status, age in years and sex were almost always included in the sample metadata. The samples were drawn from the first 160 participants of the ongoing ImmuneRACE study and from roughly 1,300 subjects provided by 6 global collaborators. A freely available public database, intended as a resource for researchers studying the immune response to SARS-CoV-2, is where the repertoires were released. Where available, HLA class I and class II types were taken from metadata supplied by the sample provider and were not determined by assay-based typing. The dataset comprised deeply sampled blood TCRbeta repertoires from subjects exposed to, actively infected with, or recovered from COVID-19. The prospective study material was composed of cDNA or gDNA derived from T cells, B-cell-depleted T cells, or PBMCs. Results the study describes overall, beyond this receptor: Clinical and demographic metadata were provided uncurated, with the amount varying by source and participant.

TCRbeta CDR3 regions were amplified from genomic DNA by means of the immunoSEQ Assay, a bias-controlled multiplex PCR. Concerning the study's data processing: The number of nucleated cells in each sample was estimated by amplification of reference gene primers within the assay. To quantify the absolute abundance of each unique TCRbeta CDR3 rearrangement, sequence reads were collapsed and filtered. For each sample, productive Simpson clonality was calculated by taking the square root of Simpson's diversity index across productive rearrangements. TCRdb took over this immuneACCESS table, retaining in-frame rearrangements with V and J assigned. Such tables are incomplete; in checked studies, under half of the missing clones stem from an unresolved V gene, and the remainder is unexplained. The V and J calls and clone size come from that table; D and trimming were worked out from the DNA. The sample table records roughly 180,000 clones; around 77% of these occur just once. Around 15% of the sample belongs to the ten largest clones.

Turning to this clone: The antigen it binds to is not known. No much larger clone is present one base from it, and per-base qualities are unavailable.

The germline V gene gives CDR1 as KGHDR and CDR2 as SFDVKD. From cysteine to phenylalanine, the CDR3 is 13 amino acids long. The entry retains the CDR3 DNA only, 39 bases that are in frame from base 1. V and J are truncated by 9 bases and 0 bases respectively, leaving an intervening sequence of 11 bases. Each collaborating institution followed its own protocols to collect whole blood in K2EDTA tubes. Collaborator samples were shipped for TCRbeta analysis as frozen whole blood, isolated PBMCs, or DNA extracted from either sample type. The clonotype originates from a man between 60 and 75 years old with active or convalescent COVID-19. The sequenced material came from peripheral blood. Recombination connected TRBV24-1 to TRBJ2-7; perhaps TRBD2 is the D gene, with 5 bases matching. The CDR3: CATRDPNSYEQYF. The DNA sequence follows: TGTGCCACCCGGGATCCCAACTCCTACGAGCAGTACTTC.